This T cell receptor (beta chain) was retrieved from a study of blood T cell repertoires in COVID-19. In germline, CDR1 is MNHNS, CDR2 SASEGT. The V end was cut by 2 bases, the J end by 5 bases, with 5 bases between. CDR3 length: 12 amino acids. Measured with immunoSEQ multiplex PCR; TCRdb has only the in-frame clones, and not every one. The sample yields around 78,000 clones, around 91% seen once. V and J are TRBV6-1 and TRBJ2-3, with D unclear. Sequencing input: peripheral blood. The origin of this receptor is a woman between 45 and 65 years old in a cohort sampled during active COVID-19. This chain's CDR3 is CASSESGDTQYF. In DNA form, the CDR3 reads TGTGCCAGCAGTGAATCCGGAGATACGCAGTATTTT.